The 28 T cell receptor beta chains presented below share a single source sample, sequenced in a study of control samples from healthy donors and cancer patients. Measured with immunoSEQ multiplex PCR; TCRdb has only the in-frame clones, and not every one. The sample holds about 130,000 clones; roughly 87% are singletons and the top ten take around 2%. The sequencing input was blood. The receptors here all came from a man between 18 and 35 years old in good health.

The CDR3 nucleotides read TGCGCCTCCTACGGTTACTCTGGAAACACCATATATTTT. Translated: CASYGYSGNTIYF. This chain links TRBV10-2 with TRBJ1-3; D not resolved. CDR1 and CDR2 from the germline V gene are WSHSY and SAAADI. The CDR3 length is 13 residues. V was clipped by 11 bases and J by 0 bases, with 11 bases between them.

This chain links TRBV7-2 with TRBJ2-5; 8 bases line up with TRBD2. The CDR3 sequence is 15 residues long. The germline CDR1 and CDR2 sequences are SGHTA and FQGNSA. V shed 2 bases and J 1 base; nucleotides not matched to a gene: 3. CDR3 coding DNA: TGTGCCAGCAGCTTATCCGGGAGGGCCCAAGAGACCCAGTACTTC. The encoded protein is CASSLSGRAQETQYF.

This clone was seen only a few times. The chain has TRBV6-5 and TRBJ1-6; a weak D match, TRBD1 (5 bases). The CDR3 has 14 amino acids. Per the germline V gene, CDR1 is MNHEY and CDR2 is SVGAGI. V lost 3 bases and J 7 bases, leaving 10 bases between the germline ends. The CDR3 sequence is CASSYEGTNSPLHF. The CDR3 DNA is TGTGCCAGCAGTTATGAGGGGACCAATTCACCCCTCCACTTT.

The chain has TRBV11-3 and TRBJ2-5; the D gene is possibly TRBD2 (6 bases). The V end was cut by 4 bases, the J end by 0 bases, with 21 bases between. The CDR3 covers 18 residues. Germline assignment: CDR1 SGHNT and CDR2 YENEEA. The CDR3 reads CASSSSVGAHEDQETQYF. The CDR3 DNA is TGTGCCAGCAGCTCTAGCGTCGGGGCACATGAAGACCAAGAGACCCAGTACTTC.

This rearrangement joins TRBV19 to TRBJ1-6; TRBD1 might be the D (5 bases). Looked up from germline, CDR1 is LNHDA and CDR2 is SQIVND (reference sequence). Between the trimmed V and J ends, which lost 5 bases and 7 bases, there was a span of 15 bases. The CDR3 totals 15 residues. CDR3 sequence (DNA): TGTGCCAGTAGTCCAGACAGACAGACGAATTCACCCCTCCACTTT. It translates to CASSPDRQTNSPLHF.

The chain carries TRBV5-1 and TRBJ2-1; no reliable D call. Germline V gives CDR1 SGHRS, CDR2 YFSETQ. V was clipped by 3 bases and J by 5 bases, with 12 bases between them. This CDR3 is 14 amino acids long. In DNA form, the CDR3 reads TGCGCCAGCAGCTCGCAAACTATGAACAATGAGCAGTTCTTC. Its translation is CASSSQTMNNEQFF.

The rearrangement joins TRBV4-2 to TRBJ2-4; D gene uncertain. CDR1 is LGHNA and CDR2 is YNFKEQ in the germline V gene. This CDR3 contains 15 residues. Trimming removed 3 bases from V and 5 bases from J, with 14 bases in between. The DNA of the CDR3 is TGTGCCAGCAGCCATACTGAGGACGCCCAAAACATTCAGTACTTC. Translated, it gives CASSHTEDAQNIQYF.

The rearrangement joins TRBV24-1 to TRBJ2-3; D call uncertain. The CDR3 is 12 residues long. In germline, CDR1 is KGHDR, CDR2 SFDVKD. Between the trimmed V and J ends, which lost 6 bases and 4 bases, there was a span of 7 bases. The CDR3 here is CATSSSADTQYF. CDR3 DNA: TGTGCCACCAGTTCGAGTGCAGATACGCAGTATTTT.

The chain is built from TRBV5-1 and TRBJ2-1; 14 bases are shared with TRBD2. This CDR3 has 17 residues. Per germline, CDR1 SGHRS and CDR2 YFSETQ. V gave up 3 bases and J gave up 8 bases; unmatched junction bases: 10. CDR3 amino acids: CASSSRLAGGPRDEQFF. CDR3 sequence (DNA): TGCGCCAGCAGCTCGAGACTAGCGGGAGGGCCTAGGGATGAGCAGTTCTTC. The full variable domain, in which reference TRBV5-1 and TRBJ2-1 provide the parts outside the CDR3, is KAGVTQTPRYLIKTRGQQVTLSCSPISGHRSVSWYQQTPGQGLQFLFEYFSETQRNKGNFPGRFSGRQFSNSRSEMNVSTLELGDSALYLCASSSRLAGGPRDEQFFGPGTRLTVL.

V is TRBV4-1 and J is TRBJ1-6; unclear D gene. The ends were cut back, 3 bases at V and 6 bases at J, with 15 bases in the middle. The CDR3 loop spans 16 amino acids. Germline CDR1 is MGHRA and CDR2 is YSYEKL. CDR3 coding DNA: TGCGCCAGCAGCCAGGTACCGCAGCCTTCTAATTCACCCCTCCACTTT. Residues: CASSQVPQPSNSPLHF.

The chain uses TRBV10-1 and TRBJ1-1; no firm D call. Trimming removed 0 bases at V and 2 bases at J, with 7 bases between. This CDR3 comprises 14 residues. Looked up from germline, CDR1 is WNHNN and CDR2 is SYGVQD (reference sequence). CDR3 loop: CASSESLGNTEAFF. The CDR3 coding sequence is TGCGCCAGCAGTGAGTCGCTAGGTAACACTGAAGCTTTCTTT.

The rearrangement links TRBV27 to TRBJ2-1; maybe TRBD1 (6 bases). Germline-derived CDR1 and CDR2 are MNHEY and SMNVEV (reference sequence). This CDR3 spans 13 amino acids. The ends were cut back, 8 bases at V and 3 bases at J, with 11 bases in the middle. The chain's CDR3 is CASGRTVYNEQFF. As DNA, the CDR3 is TGTGCCAGCGGGCGGACAGTCTACAATGAGCAGTTCTTC.

The V gene is TRBV5-1, the J gene TRBJ2-7; TRBD2 agrees at 7 bases. This CDR3 is 15 amino acids long. Germline V gives CDR1 SGHRS, CDR2 YFSETQ. The trim removed 0 bases at V and 1 base at J, leaving 4 bases unmatched. For the CDR3, the DNA is TGCGCCAGCAGCTTGGATGGCGGGGGTTCCTACGAGCAGTACTTC. This translates into CASSLDGGGSYEQYF.

This chain connects TRBV27 to TRBJ1-1; no reliable D call. Germline loops: CDR1 MNHEY, CDR2 SMNVEV (reference sequence). V lost 5 bases, J lost 5 bases, and 12 bases lay in between. The CDR3 is 13 residues long. The DNA of the CDR3 is TGTGCCAGCAGTCCCCGGAGCGCTACTGAAGCTTTCTTT. It codes for CASSPRSATEAFF.

The chain combines TRBV7-3 with TRBJ2-2, with 8 bases aligning to TRBD1. The trim removed 3 bases at V and 5 bases at J, leaving 2 bases unmatched. Germline loops: CDR1 SGHTA, CDR2 FQGTGA. CDR3 length: 14 residues. The CDR3 region is CASSLDRETGELFF. CDR3 DNA: TGTGCCAGCAGCTTGGACAGGGAGACCGGGGAGCTGTTTTTT.

This clone occurred a few times. This chain joins TRBV30 and TRBJ1-5, with a possible D match to TRBD1 (5 bases). Germline CDR1 is GTSNPN and CDR2 is SVGIG (reference sequence). The V gene lost 0 bases and the J gene lost 3 bases, with 18 bases spanning the gap. The CDR3 is made up of 17 amino acids. Here the CDR3 DNA reads TGTGCCTGGAGTGTACGACTGGATGGGGGAAACAATCAGCCCCAGCATTTT. Translating it yields CAWSVRLDGGNNQPQHF.

The V and J genes are TRBV5-1 and TRBJ1-1, with D possibly matching TRBD1 (6 bases). CDR1 and CDR2 from the germline V gene are SGHRS and YFSETQ. Trimming left V 0 bases short and J 4 bases short, with 13 bases between. This CDR3 region has 15 residues. The CDR3, as DNA: TGCGCCAGCAGCTTGGCCCTTGGGGGGGCCACTGAAGCTTTCTTT. Protein: CASSLALGGATEAFF.

For the CDR3, the DNA is TGCGCCAGCACCTTTACAGGGGGCGTTCCTGGAGCTTTCTTT. Protein sequence: CASTFTGGVPGAFF. The gene calls are TRBV5-1 and TRBJ1-1, with 9 nucleotides matching TRBD1. This CDR3 has 14 amino acids. J was trimmed by 10 bases and V by 6 bases; bases with no gene match: 13. Germline V gene sequence: CDR1 SGHRS, CDR2 YFSETQ.

This clone has only a few counts. This chain connects TRBV7-9 to TRBJ2-3; 15 nucleotides align to TRBD2. The CDR3 has 19 residues. J gave up 5 bases and V 0 bases, and 9 bases lay outside the gene matches. The germline gives CDR1 SEHNR, CDR2 FQNEAQ (reference sequence). CDR3 residues: CASSLARGLAGGPRDTQYF. DNA for the CDR3: TGTGCCAGCAGCTTAGCGCGAGGACTAGCGGGAGGGCCCCGAGATACGCAGTATTTT.

The table lists this clone with a few counts. The rearrangement joins TRBV16 to TRBJ1-4; D is uncertain. The V gene lost 3 bases and the J gene lost 10 bases, with 12 bases spanning the gap. The CDR3 loop spans 13 amino acids. From germline, CDR1 is KGHSY and CDR2 FQNENV. Written as DNA, the CDR3 is TGTGCCAGCAGCCATGCGGAGGAGGGAAAACTGTTTTTT. It codes for CASSHAEEGKLFF.

The CDR3: CASKRVFYEQYF. CDR3 bases: TGTGCCAGCAAAAGGGTATTCTACGAGCAGTACTTC. This chain connects TRBV6-5 to TRBJ2-7; D unresolved. The V end was cut by 7 bases, the J end by 3 bases, with 10 bases between. The germline CDR1 and CDR2 sequences are MNHEY and SVGAGI. The CDR3 is made up of 12 amino acids.

This rearrangement joins TRBV6-5 to TRBJ2-7; TRBD1 matches 8 bases. The length of the CDR3 is 14 residues. J was trimmed by 2 bases and V by 10 bases; bases with no gene match: 10. Germline loops: CDR1 MNHEY, CDR2 SVGAGI. The CDR3 DNA is TGTGCCACTGTACGGGGGACAGGACCCTACGAGCAGTACTTC. The encoded protein is CATVRGTGPYEQYF.

The chain employs TRBV7-9 and TRBJ1-1, with a tentative D call TRBD1 (5 bases). Per germline, CDR1 SEHNR and CDR2 FQNEAQ (reference sequence). V was trimmed by 5 bases and J by 7 bases, leaving 17 bases between them. The CDR3 is made up of 14 amino acids. CDR3 nucleotides: TGTGCCAGCAGCCCCCCGCGAGGGGTTGATGAAGCTTTCTTT. Amino acid sequence: CASSPPRGVDEAFF.

The CDR3 region is CASSNPTGGSSYNEQFF. DNA of the CDR3: TGTGCCAGCAGTAATCCGACAGGGGGAAGCTCCTACAATGAGCAGTTCTTC. This rearrangement joins TRBV6-2 or TRBV6-3 to TRBJ2-1; 9 bases fit TRBD1. J was trimmed by 0 bases and V by 5 bases; bases with no gene match: 8. This CDR3 has 17 amino acids. CDR1 and CDR2 (germline): MNHEY, SVGEGT.

This chain uses TRBV24-1 with TRBJ2-1; TRBD1 is a possible D gene (5 bases). Germline V CDR1 and CDR2: KGHDR, SFDVKD. V lost 5 bases and J 14 bases, leaving 21 bases between the germline ends. This CDR3 comprises 14 residues. CDR3 in DNA: TGTGCCACCAGTGGTGGGGCCCTCGGAAGTTTGGAGTTCTTC. This sequence encodes CATSGGALGSLEFF.

This chain connects TRBV4-3 to TRBJ1-1; D uncertain. V was clipped by 0 bases and J by 1 base, with 9 bases between them. Germline V gives CDR1 LGHNA, CDR2 YSLEER. This CDR3 has 15 residues. Here the CDR3 reads CASSQDSVGNTEAFF. The CDR3 DNA follows: TGCGCCAGCAGCCAAGATAGTGTCGGGAACACTGAAGCTTTCTTT.

The gene calls are TRBV6-5 and TRBJ1-1, with no clear D. Germline-derived CDR1 and CDR2 are MNHEY and SVGAGI. This CDR3 contains 12 residues. Trimming cost V 8 bases and J 5 bases, with 12 bases left between them. The CDR3 loop reads CASLEDWTEAFF. In DNA, the CDR3 is TGTGCCAGCTTAGAGGACTGGACTGAAGCTTTCTTT.

This chain joins TRBV5-1 and TRBJ2-1; a possible D gene is TRBD1 (6 bases). This CDR3 has 17 amino acids. Germline V gene data show CDR1 as SGHRS and CDR2 as YFSETQ. Between the trimmed V and J ends, which lost 3 bases and 7 bases, there was a span of 23 bases. In nucleotides, the CDR3 is TGCGCCAGCAGCTCCGAGTTCCAATCCAGGGGAGCAAATGAGCAGTTCTTC. Its translation is CASSSEFQSRGANEQFF.